A single sample gave rise to the 16 T cell receptor beta chains below, sequenced in a study of control samples from healthy donors and cancer patients. TCRdb's table, derived via immunoSEQ multiplex PCR, lists solely in-frame clones and lacks some. The listing contains approximately 190,000 clones. Sample: blood. Every receptor here comes from a woman under 40 in good health.

V gene TRBV5-6 combines with J gene TRBJ1-1, with 8 bases lining up with TRBD1. With V trimmed by 7 bases and J by 0 bases, 5 bases remained unmatched. Germline assignment: CDR1 SGHDT and CDR2 YYEEEE. This CDR3 has 14 residues. DNA for the CDR3: TGTGCCAGCCTCTGGACAGGGATGAACACTGAAGCTTTCTTT. This sequence encodes CASLWTGMNTEAFF.

CDR3 protein: CASSGRGGSYEQYF. The CDR3, as DNA: TGCGCCAGCAGCGGTCGTGGGGGGTCCTACGAGCAGTACTTC. The chain combines TRBV5-1 with TRBJ2-7; possible D gene TRBD2, 6 bases. Germline CDR1 and CDR2: SGHRS and YFSETQ. This CDR3 comprises 14 residues. Trimming took off 4 bases at V and 1 base at J, with 12 bases between the two ends.

The genes are TRBV24-1 and TRBJ2-1; weak D call: TRBD1 (5 bases). V gave up 9 bases and J gave up 2 bases, with 10 bases separating them. The germline V gene encodes CDR1 KGHDR and CDR2 SFDVKD. The CDR3 spans 13 residues. The chain's CDR3 is CATRGAAYNEQFF. CDR3 DNA: TGTGCCACCCGTGGGGCAGCCTACAATGAGCAGTTCTTC.

The V and J genes are TRBV19 and TRBJ1-5, with 7 bases matching TRBD1. This CDR3 is 16 amino acids long. Germline V gene sequence: CDR1 LNHDA, CDR2 SQIVND (reference sequence). V gave up 5 bases and J gave up 1 base; unmatched junction bases: 8. The DNA of the CDR3 is TGTGCCAGTAGTCTAACGGGGACAGTAAGCAATCAGCCCCAGCATTTT. Its protein product is CASSLTGTVSNQPQHF.

The chain carries TRBV6-4 and TRBJ1-2; 7 bases agree with TRBD1. Losses at the gene ends were 6 bases for V and 5 bases for J; bases not matched to a gene: 6. The CDR3 has 13 residues. Germline V gene sequence: CDR1 MRHNA, CDR2 SNTAGT. The CDR3 loop is CASSETGWYGYTF. CDR3 sequence (DNA): TGTGCCAGCAGCGAGACAGGGTGGTATGGCTACACCTTC.

The chain has TRBV27 and TRBJ2-6; D call uncertain. V was clipped by 11 bases and J by 0 bases, with 8 bases between them. Germline V gene data show CDR1 as MNHEY and CDR2 as SMNVEV (reference sequence). This CDR3 has 13 amino acids. CDR3 DNA: TGTGCCGCTAGTCCCTCTGGGGCCAACGTCCTGACTTTC. Translation: CAASPSGANVLTF.

The rearrangement uses TRBV19 and TRBJ2-5; 10 bases are a match to TRBD1. CDR3 length: 15 residues. With V trimmed by 1 base and J by 7 bases, 6 bases remained unmatched. The germline V gene encodes CDR1 LNHDA and CDR2 SQIVND (reference sequence). The CDR3 nucleotides are TGTGCCAGTAGTATAGTGGGGACAGGGGACCGGACCCAGTACTTC. This translates into CASSIVGTGDRTQYF.

The genes are TRBV24-1 and TRBJ1-2; TRBD1 is a possible D gene (6 bases). V lost 4 bases to trimming and J lost 2 bases, with 19 bases between them. The V gene's germline CDR1 is KGHDR and CDR2 SFDVKD. The CDR3 is made up of 17 amino acids. The CDR3: CATSEGPRGSLNYGYTF. The CDR3 DNA reads as TGTGCCACCAGTGAGGGCCCCAGGGGATCGTTGAACTATGGCTACACCTTC.

The chain is built from TRBV19 and TRBJ1-1; 7 nucleotides agree with TRBD1. CDR3 size: 14 residues. Germline lookup yields CDR1 LNHDA and CDR2 SQIVND (reference sequence). The J segment lost 5 bases and the V segment lost 0 bases, leaving 3 bases of the junction unmatched. CDR3 region: CASSIDGRGTEAFF. The CDR3 DNA sequence: TGTGCCAGTAGTATAGATGGCAGGGGGACTGAAGCTTTCTTT.

The rearrangement links TRBV18 to TRBJ1-2; D perhaps matches TRBD1 (6 bases). CDR3 length: 14 residues. V was shortened by 3 bases and J by 6 bases, with 14 bases between the two germline ends. Germline V gives CDR1 KGHSH, CDR2 LQKENI. CDR3 sequence (DNA): TGTGCCAGCTCACCGACACAGGGTAGGAATGGCTACACCTTC. Translated, it gives CASSPTQGRNGYTF.

This rearrangement joins TRBV29-1 to TRBJ1-6; TRBD1 matches at 11 bases. Germline-derived CDR1 and CDR2 are SQVTM and ANQGSEA. This CDR3 spans 15 amino acids. Trimming at V came to 7 bases and at J to 8 bases, leaving 10 bases not matched to a gene. The CDR3 protein is CSASTGTGGDSPLHF. The DNA for the CDR3 is TGCAGCGCCTCTACCGGGACAGGGGGAGATTCACCCCTCCACTTT.

The chain employs TRBV14 and TRBJ1-2; possibly TRBD1 for D (5 bases). V was shortened by 0 bases and J by 6 bases, with 17 bases between the two germline ends. The CDR3 is made up of 16 amino acids. Germline CDR1 SGHDN, CDR2 FVKESK. In DNA form, the CDR3 reads TGTGCCAGCAGCCAAGATAGGGACGAGCGGGCCCATGGCTACACCTTC. Amino acids: CASSQDRDERAHGYTF.

The rearrangement joins TRBV29-1 to TRBJ1-2, with unresolved D. The CDR3 is 12 residues long. Germline CDR1 reads SQVTM; CDR2 reads ANQGSEA. The V end lost 3 bases, the J end lost 0 bases, and 5 bases lay between the germline ends. In DNA form, the CDR3 reads TGCAGCGTTGACAGGTCTAACTATGGCTACACCTTC. It yields the protein CSVDRSNYGYTF.

The chain uses TRBV7-8 and TRBJ2-3, with a possible D match to TRBD2 (5 bases). This CDR3 is built from 15 residues. Trimming took off 5 bases at V and 0 bases at J, with 12 bases between the two ends. The V gene's germline CDR1 is SGHVS and CDR2 FQNEAQ. The CDR3 nucleotides are TGTGCCAGCAGCCCTGGTCGGGGAAGCACAGATACGCAGTATTTT. It is translated as CASSPGRGSTDTQYF.

This rearrangement joins TRBV4-1 to TRBJ2-3, with 11 positions matching TRBD2. The CDR3 spans 17 residues. Germline V gene lookup returns CDR1 MGHRA and CDR2 YSYEKL. The J segment lost 10 bases and the V segment lost 2 bases, leaving 14 bases of the junction unmatched. The CDR3 DNA reads TGCGCCAGCAGCCAAAATCTGGCTAGCGGGGGGACTTCGGCGCAGTATTTT. It specifies CASSQNLASGGTSAQYF.

The gene calls are TRBV5-1 and TRBJ2-1; 8 positions match TRBD1. The V gene's germline CDR1 is SGHRS and CDR2 YFSETQ. Unmatched junction bases numbered 6, after V lost 2 bases and J lost 5 bases. CDR3 size: 15 residues. The CDR3 loop reads CASSFGQGWNNEQFF. CDR3 in DNA: TGCGCCAGCAGCTTCGGACAGGGATGGAACAATGAGCAGTTCTTC.